These 11 T cell receptor beta chains originate from one sample sequenced in a study of blood T cell repertoires in COVID-19 (dated by TCRdb to about 2020). The method behind the library was the immunoSEQ multiplex PCR assay. The source is immuneACCESS, and TCRdb retained only in-frame sequences with V and J called. Part of the clones is not carried over; for the studies checked, unresolved V genes explain less than half of this, and the remainder is unexplained. The sample contains 200,000 to 250,000 clones, about 88% of them found a single time. The top ten clonotypes cover 2.7% of the sample. Sequencing input: peripheral blood. These receptors originate from a woman in her sixties with acute or convalescent COVID-19.

Notes on this clone: At the DNA level, this CDR3 is encoded by other sequences in the same sample as well. V and J are TRBV5-1 and TRBJ1-2; a weak D match, TRBD1 (6 bases). Trimming took 0 bases from V and 6 from J, leaving 6 bases between them. CDR1 and CDR2 from the germline V gene are SGHRS and YFSETQ. CDR3 length equals 12 residues. The CDR3 loop is CASSLDRDGYTF. The CDR3 bases are TGCGCCAGCAGCTTGGACAGGGATGGCTACACCTTC.

The CDR3 DNA sequence: TGTGCCAGCAGCTTATTCAATGCGGGGGAAGAGACCCAGTACTTC. Translation gives CASSLFNAGEETQYF. V gene TRBV11-1 combines with J gene TRBJ2-5, with 7 nucleotides matching TRBD2. The V gene's germline CDR1 is SGHAT and CDR2 FQDESV (reference sequence). V shed 2 bases, J shed 3 bases, and the junction held 6 bases outside the gene matches. This CDR3 spans 15 amino acids.

The table lists this clone with a count of one. The chain joins TRBV5-1 to TRBJ1-4; 9 bases line up with TRBD1. Unmatched junction bases numbered 5, after V lost 0 bases and J lost 8 bases. This CDR3 is 15 amino acids long. Germline CDR1 is SGHRS and CDR2 is YFSETQ. In DNA form, the CDR3 reads TGCGCCAGCAGCTTGGCACAGGGGGCTCAAGAAAAACTGTTTTTT. This encodes CASSLAQGAQEKLFF.

The chain has TRBV7-8 and TRBJ2-6; 9 bases align to TRBD1. Germline V lookup: CDR1 SGHVS, CDR2 FQNEAQ. The CDR3 has 18 residues. V dropped 5 bases and J dropped 2; count of bases not matched to a gene: 10. The CDR3 here is CASSPRPGTGTGANVLTF. For the CDR3, the DNA is TGTGCCAGCAGCCCACGTCCCGGGACAGGGACTGGGGCCAACGTCCTGACTTTC.

The CDR3 sequence: CASSLVNRGNYEQYF. CDR3 DNA: TGTGCCAGCAGCTTGGTCAACAGGGGAAACTACGAGCAGTACTTC. The J gene is TRBJ2-7, the V gene TRBV5-6, with 7 bases lining up with TRBD1. Per the germline V gene, CDR1 is SGHDT and CDR2 is YYEEEE. CDR3 length: 15 residues. V was pared by 0 bases and J by 3 bases, with 6 bases of the junction left unmatched.

The chain carries TRBV19 and TRBJ2-7; 8 bases align to TRBD1. Germline lookup yields CDR1 LNHDA and CDR2 SQIVND (reference sequence). Trimming cost V 4 bases and J 0 bases; bases outside gene matches: 5. CDR3 length: 15 residues. The CDR3 is CASSTRTGSSYEQYF. The CDR3 DNA reads TGTGCCAGTAGTACCCGGACAGGGTCCTCCTACGAGCAGTACTTC.

The chain is built from TRBV13 and TRBJ2-2; tentative D call: TRBD1 (5 bases). Trimming took 8 bases from V and 5 from J, leaving 12 bases between them. The CDR3 has 13 residues. From germline, CDR1 is PRHDT and CDR2 FYEKMQ (reference sequence). CDR3 coding DNA: TGTGCCAGCTCGCTTAGGGGAACCGGGGAGCTGTTTTTT. As protein: CASSLRGTGELFF.

The rearrangement uses TRBV28 and TRBJ1-5, with 9 nucleotides matching TRBD1. The trim removed 4 bases at V and 3 bases at J, leaving 16 bases unmatched. Germline CDR1 and CDR2: MDHEN and SYDVKM. This CDR3 is built from 19 residues. The CDR3 is CASSSGTGGQGFDNQPQHF. DNA for the CDR3: TGTGCCAGCAGTTCCGGAACAGGGGGCCAAGGTTTTGACAATCAGCCCCAGCATTTT.

This chain uses TRBV19 with TRBJ2-2, with D unclear. CDR3 size: 13 residues. Per the germline V gene, CDR1 is LNHDA and CDR2 is SQIVND (reference sequence). The V end lost 6 bases, the J end lost 3 bases, and 8 bases lay between the germline ends. This CDR3 reads CASSRSDTGELFF. CDR3 DNA sequence: TGTGCCAGTAGCCGCTCGGACACCGGGGAGCTGTTTTTT.

The sample holds one count of this clone. The V call is TRBV3-1 (or the pseudogene TRBV3-2), the J call TRBJ1-4; TRBD1 aligns across 9 bases. V gave up 3 bases and J gave up 7 bases; unmatched junction bases: 6. The CDR3 has 15 amino acids. CDR1 is LGHDT, CDR2 YNNKEL, per germline (reference sequence). CDR3 protein: CASSQGTGLSEKLFF. The CDR3 nucleotides are TGTGCCAGCAGCCAGGGGACAGGGTTGAGTGAAAAACTGTTTTTT.

This chain connects TRBV30 to TRBJ1-1, with 9 bases fitting TRBD1. Per the germline V gene, CDR1 is GTSNPN and CDR2 is SVGIG (reference sequence). The length of the CDR3 is 15 residues. Losses at the gene ends were 7 bases for V and 0 bases for J; bases not matched to a gene: 9. CDR3 in DNA: TGTGCCTTATACTCGACAGGGGGAATGAACACTGAAGCTTTCTTT. Protein sequence: CALYSTGGMNTEAFF. Variable domain in full (rest from reference TRBV30 and TRBJ1-1): SQTIHQWPATLVQPVGSPLSLECTVEGTSNPNLYWYRQAAGRGLQLLFYSVGIGQISSEVPQNLSASRPQDRQFILSSKKLLLSDSGFYLCALYSTGGMNTEAFFGQGTRLTVV.